A single sample gave rise to the 16 T cell receptor beta chains below, sequenced in a study of T cells in Graves' hyperthyroidism and ophthalmopathy. Amplified TCR beta CDR3 regions derived from RNA transcripts. In the first-round RT-PCR of the TCR CDR3, the HTBI primer set was used. From the multiplex PCR reads, TCRdb called clonotypes with MiXCR, one entry per CDR3 protein. Seen here are roughly 200,000 distinct CDR3 sequences, approximately 20% observed once, and the top ten hold about 45%. The material sequenced was blood. These receptors originate from a middle-aged man with Graves' hyperthyroidism.

This clonotype has a handful of counts. The chain uses TRBV15 and TRBJ1-1, with D uncertain. V shed 0 bases and J shed 2 bases, with 1 base lying between them. The germline gives CDR1 LNHNV, CDR2 YYDKDF (reference sequence). The CDR3 spans 12 residues. CDR3 nucleotides: TGTGCCACCAGCAGAGATAACACTGAAGCTTTCTTT. Protein product: CATSRDNTEAFF.

This clonotype was counted a few times. J is TRBJ2-5 and V is TRBV2; 8 bases align to TRBD1. CDR1 SNHLY and CDR2 FYNNEI come from the germline V gene. Trimming removed 3 bases from V and 2 bases from J; junction bases left unmatched: 2. The CDR3 runs 14 residues. The DNA for the CDR3 is TGTGCCAGCAGTGAGGGGACAGGACAAGAGACCCAGTACTTC. This codes for CASSEGTGQETQYF.

This clonotype was seen a few times. This chain uses TRBV6-2 or TRBV6-3 with TRBJ2-2, with 12 bases that match TRBD1. Germline loops: CDR1 MNHEY, CDR2 SVGEGT. This CDR3 is 16 amino acids long. The junction had 2 bases not matched to a gene; V was cut back by 2 bases and J by 4 bases. The CDR3 loop reads CASSYRDRGPTGELFF. CDR3 nucleotides: TGTGCCAGCAGTTACCGGGACAGGGGGCCCACCGGGGAGCTGTTTTTT.

The chain links TRBV3-1 to TRBJ1-6, with D tentatively TRBD1 (5 bases). CDR3 length: 16 residues. CDR1 LGHDT and CDR2 YNNKEL come from the germline V gene (reference sequence). V lost 4 bases to trimming and J lost 1 base, with 11 bases between them. CDR3 nucleotide sequence: TGTGCCAGCAGCCGTTACGGGGGGTCCTATAATTCACCCCTCCACTTT. Its protein product is CASSRYGGSYNSPLHF. Based on the CDR3 plus reference TRBV3-1 and TRBJ1-6, the full variable domain is DTAVSQTPKYLVTQMGNDKSIKCEQNLGHDTMYWYKQDSKKFLKIMFSYNNKELIINETVPNRFSPKSPDKAHLNLHINSLELGDSAVYFCASSRYGGSYNSPLHFGNGTRLTVT.

This clonotype was detected ten times or more. This sequence joins TRBV7-9 and TRBJ2-1; the D is unclear. The germline V gene has CDR1 SEHNR and CDR2 FQNEAQ (reference sequence). V dropped 1 base and J dropped 0 bases, with 4 bases sitting between them. The CDR3 loop spans 14 amino acids. The CDR3 sequence is CASSLEGSYNEQFF. In nucleotides, the CDR3 is TGTGCCAGCAGCTTAGAAGGCTCCTACAATGAGCAGTTCTTC.

The rearrangement links TRBV19 to TRBJ1-5, with TRBD1 matching 9 bases. This CDR3 spans 14 amino acids. Germline V gives CDR1 LNHDA, CDR2 SQIVND (reference sequence). V shed 5 bases and J 4 bases; nucleotides not matched to a gene: 3. CDR3 nucleotides: TGTGCCAGTAGTGTGACAGGGGGAAATCAGCCCCAGCATTTT. It codes for CASSVTGGNQPQHF.

This clonotype was counted ten times or more. The chain carries TRBV20-1 and TRBJ2-7; D not resolved. The germline V gene encodes CDR1 DFQATT and CDR2 SNEGSKA (reference sequence). This CDR3 has 12 amino acids. With 5 bases removed from V and 5 bases from J, the gap between germline ends came to 13 bases. CDR3 DNA sequence: TGCAGTGCTCCGAGATTGTCAGACGAGCAGTACTTC. Encoded protein: CSAPRLSDEQYF.

Many counts were recorded for this clonotype. One end of the junction does not line up with germline, which may come from a read error. The chain links TRBV6-1 to TRBJ1-1, with 8 bases matching TRBD1. This CDR3 is 13 amino acids long. Germline-derived CDR1 and CDR2 are MNHNS and SASEGT. As DNA, the CDR3 is TGTGCCAGCCGTGACAGGGGAAACACTGAAGCTTTCTTT. Its protein product is CASRDRGNTEAFF.

This clonotype has at least ten counts. V gene TRBV4-3 combines with J gene TRBJ2-5; no reliable D call. The CDR3 has 12 amino acids. The germline V gene encodes CDR1 LGHNA and CDR2 YSLEER. V was shortened by 0 bases and J by 5 bases, with 4 bases between the two germline ends. CDR3: CASSQEGETQYF. The CDR3 DNA reads TGCGCCAGCAGCCAAGAAGGGGAGACCCAGTACTTC.

The V call is TRBV30, the J call TRBJ2-7, with D maybe TRBD2 (6 bases). This CDR3 contains 14 residues. Germline CDR1 is GTSNPN and CDR2 is SVGIG (reference sequence). Between the trimmed V and J ends, which lost 3 bases and 2 bases, there was a span of 14 bases. CDR3 DNA sequence: TGTGCCTGGAGCCTAGGGAGGATCCCCTACGAGCAGTACTTC. Amino acids: CAWSLGRIPYEQYF.

This clonotype was counted many times. CDR3 sequence reads: CASSETPGQLGGYTF. The CDR3 nucleotides are TGTGCCAGCAGTGAAACCCCGGGACAGCTGGGTGGCTACACCTTC. The rearrangement links TRBV2 to TRBJ1-2; 7 bases fit TRBD1. V lost 2 bases, J lost 7 bases, and 10 bases stayed unmatched. Germline V gene lookup returns CDR1 SNHLY and CDR2 FYNNEI. The CDR3 consists of 15 residues.

The chain joins TRBV5-1 to TRBJ1-5, with 7 bases fitting TRBD1. Germline V gene sequence: CDR1 SGHRS, CDR2 YFSETQ. The CDR3 loop spans 15 amino acids. V lost 4 bases and J lost 6; bases outside the gene matches: 10. CDR3 in DNA: TGCGCCAGCAGCCAAGGGGGCCAGGGGGGTCAGCCCCAGCATTTT. Protein product: CASSQGGQGGQPQHF.

This clonotype was observed a few times. The chain carries TRBV20-1 and TRBJ1-5, with unresolved D. Germline loops: CDR1 DFQATT, CDR2 SNEGSKA (reference sequence). This CDR3 is built from 16 residues. Trimming removed 0 bases at V and 0 bases at J, with 12 bases between. This chain's CDR3 is CSARDITAYSNQPQHF. In nucleotides, the CDR3 is TGCAGTGCTAGAGATATAACAGCATATAGCAATCAGCCCCAGCATTTT.

This clonotype was counted a few times. V usage is TRBV20-1 and J usage is TRBJ1-2, with D hard to call. V dropped 6 bases and J dropped 13 bases, with 21 bases sitting between them. This CDR3 contains 12 residues. Per germline, CDR1 DFQATT and CDR2 SNEGSKA (reference sequence). The CDR3 region is CSATRILRVGTF. DNA for the CDR3: TGCAGTGCCACCAGGATCCTGCGCGTCGGCACCTTC.

There are many counts of this clonotype. The genes are TRBV6-2 or TRBV6-3 and TRBJ2-3; weak D call: TRBD2 (6 bases). Trimming pared 4 bases from V and 5 bases from J, leaving 13 bases between. Germline V gene lookup returns CDR1 MNHEY and CDR2 SVGEGT. This CDR3 contains 14 residues. CDR3 region: CASSSTSTEDTQYF. CDR3 bases: TGTGCCAGCAGTTCGACTAGTACCGAAGATACGCAGTATTTT.

The table lists this clonotype with a few counts. The rearrangement uses TRBV20-1 and TRBJ2-3; maybe TRBD2 (5 bases). This CDR3 spans 14 amino acids. The ends were cut back, 6 bases at V and 2 bases at J, with 15 bases in the middle. Germline V gives CDR1 DFQATT, CDR2 SNEGSKA (reference sequence). In DNA form, the CDR3 reads TGCAGTGCCCCGCGCCCGGGATACACAGATACGCAGTATTTT. Amino acid sequence: CSAPRPGYTDTQYF.